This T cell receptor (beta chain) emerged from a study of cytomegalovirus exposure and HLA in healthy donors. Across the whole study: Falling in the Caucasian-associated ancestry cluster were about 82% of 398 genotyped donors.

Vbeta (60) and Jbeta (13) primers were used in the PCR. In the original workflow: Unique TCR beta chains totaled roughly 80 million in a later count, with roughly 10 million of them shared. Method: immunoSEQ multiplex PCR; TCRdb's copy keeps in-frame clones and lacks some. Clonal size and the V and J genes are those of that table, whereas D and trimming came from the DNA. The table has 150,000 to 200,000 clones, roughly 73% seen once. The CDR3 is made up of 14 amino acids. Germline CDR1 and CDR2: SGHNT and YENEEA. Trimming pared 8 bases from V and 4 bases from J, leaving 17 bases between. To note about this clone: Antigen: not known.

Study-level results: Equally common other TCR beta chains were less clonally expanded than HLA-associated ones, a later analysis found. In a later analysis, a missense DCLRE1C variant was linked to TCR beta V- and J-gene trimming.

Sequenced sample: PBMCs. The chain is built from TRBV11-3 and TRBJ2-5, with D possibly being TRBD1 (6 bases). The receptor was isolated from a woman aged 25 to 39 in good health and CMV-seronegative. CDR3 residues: CASSSQGPGETQYF. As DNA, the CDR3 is TGTGCCAGCTCATCCCAGGGGCCGGGAGAGACCCAGTACTTC.